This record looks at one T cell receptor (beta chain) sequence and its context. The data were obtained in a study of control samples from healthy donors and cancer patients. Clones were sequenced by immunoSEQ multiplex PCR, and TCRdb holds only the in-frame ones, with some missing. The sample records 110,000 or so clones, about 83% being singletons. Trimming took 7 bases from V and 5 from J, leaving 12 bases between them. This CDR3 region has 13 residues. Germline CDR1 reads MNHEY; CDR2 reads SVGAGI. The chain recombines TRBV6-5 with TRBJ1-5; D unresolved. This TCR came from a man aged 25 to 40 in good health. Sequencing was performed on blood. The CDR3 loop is CASTTEPDQPQHF. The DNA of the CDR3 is TGTGCCAGCACCACTGAACCAGATCAGCCCCAGCATTTT.